This T cell receptor beta chain was documented in a study of cytomegalovirus exposure and HLA in healthy donors. Study outcomes and limitations: TCR beta chains numbering more than 150 were designated cytomegalovirus-associated. In vitro confirmation showed a few CMV-associated chains to be CMV antigen specific. At a 0.05 false discovery rate, a later analysis found 16,951 TCR beta sequences to be associated with HLA alleles.

Both 60 Vbeta primers and 13 Jbeta primers went into the PCR. This table comes from immunoSEQ multiplex PCR, and its TCRdb copy is limited to in-frame clones, with some not included. The table records more than 140,000 clones, roughly 64% of them present only once. Details on this clone: What it binds is unknown.

This sequence was found in a woman in her twenties or thirties in good health and CMV-seropositive. What was sequenced was PBMCs.

CDR3 amino acids: CASTGDRGGRNTEAFF. CDR3 nucleotide sequence: TGTGCCAGCACCGGGGACAGGGGAGGGAGGAACACTGAAGCTTTCTTT. The gene calls are TRBV5-4 and TRBJ1-1; the match to TRBD1 covers 10 bases. V trimming: 6 bases; J trimming: 1 base; junction bases outside the gene matches: 9. CDR3 length equals 16 residues. In germline, CDR1 is SGHNT, CDR2 YYREEE (reference sequence).